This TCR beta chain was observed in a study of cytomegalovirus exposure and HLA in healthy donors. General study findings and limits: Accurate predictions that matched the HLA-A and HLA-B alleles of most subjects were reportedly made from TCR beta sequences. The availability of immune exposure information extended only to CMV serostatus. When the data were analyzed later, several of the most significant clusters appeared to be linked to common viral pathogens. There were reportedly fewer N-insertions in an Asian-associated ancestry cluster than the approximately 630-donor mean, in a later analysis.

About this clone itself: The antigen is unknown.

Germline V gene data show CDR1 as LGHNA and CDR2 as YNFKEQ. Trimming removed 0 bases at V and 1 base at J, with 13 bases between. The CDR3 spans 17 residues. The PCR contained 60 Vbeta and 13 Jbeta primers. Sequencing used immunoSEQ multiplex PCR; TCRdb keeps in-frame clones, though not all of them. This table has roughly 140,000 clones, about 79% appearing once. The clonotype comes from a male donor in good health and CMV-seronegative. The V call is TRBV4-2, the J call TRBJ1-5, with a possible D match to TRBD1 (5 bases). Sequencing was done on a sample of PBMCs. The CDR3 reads CASSQDLAGVSNQPQHF. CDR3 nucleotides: TGTGCCAGCAGCCAAGATCTAGCGGGGGTGAGCAATCAGCCCCAGCATTTT.